The TCR beta chain under discussion was sequenced for a study of identical twins. Study-wide findings and caveats: One should note that invariant MAIT and iNKT cells could partly confound zero-insertion analyses. Memory repertoires showed no such pattern, whereas abundant cord blood beta clonotypes carried fewer insertions.

In its sample, this clonotype was seen a few times. Its antigen is currently unknown. TCRdb fed the 5' RACE reads into MiXCR, producing one record per CDR3 protein. This table holds 1,800,000 or so distinct CDR3 sequences, under 35% found once. Each donor (without exception) was a healthy Caucasian. This CDR3 region has 13 residues. V dropped 3 bases and J dropped 0 bases, with 6 bases sitting between them. In germline, CDR1 is SGHDT, CDR2 YYEEEE. The chain is built from TRBV5-6 and TRBJ1-2; D is uncertain. The receptor's source is a newborn girl in good health. Material: cord blood. In nucleotides, the CDR3 is TGTGCCAGCAGCTCCATCCCTAACTATGGCTACACCTTC. Translated, it gives CASSSIPNYGYTF.